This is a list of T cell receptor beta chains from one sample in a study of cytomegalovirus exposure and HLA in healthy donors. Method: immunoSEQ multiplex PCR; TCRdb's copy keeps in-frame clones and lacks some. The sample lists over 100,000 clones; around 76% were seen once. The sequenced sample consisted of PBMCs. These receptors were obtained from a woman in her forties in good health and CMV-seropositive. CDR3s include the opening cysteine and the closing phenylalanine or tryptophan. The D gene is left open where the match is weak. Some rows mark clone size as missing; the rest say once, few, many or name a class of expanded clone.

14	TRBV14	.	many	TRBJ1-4	TGTGCCAGCAGCCCGACAGGCACTAATGAAAAACTGTTTTTT	CASSPTGTNEKLFF
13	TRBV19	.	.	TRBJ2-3	TGTGCCAGTAGTATCGGGGGCACAGATACGCAGTATTTT	CASSIGGTDTQYF
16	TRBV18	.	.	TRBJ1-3	TGTGCCAGCTCACCAATTACTCCAGGGGCCCGAAACACCATATATTTT	CASSPITPGARNTIYF
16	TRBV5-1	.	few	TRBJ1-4	TGCGCCAGCAGCTTGGGGTCGGCAGGGGAGTACGAAAAACTGTTTTTT	CASSLGSAGEYEKLFF
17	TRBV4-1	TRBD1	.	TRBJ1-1	TGCGCCAGCAGCCACGGCAACAGGGGATTTAGGGGAACTGAAGCTTTCTTT	CASSHGNRGFRGTEAFF
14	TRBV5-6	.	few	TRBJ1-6	TGTGCCAGCAGCTTACGGGATCGGGAATCACCCCTCCACTTT	CASSLRDRESPLHF
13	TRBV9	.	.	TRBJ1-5	TGTGCCAGCAGCGTAGAGGGGGAACAGCCCCAGCATTTT	CASSVEGEQPQHF
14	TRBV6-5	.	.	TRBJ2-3	TGTGCCAGCAGGCTCACTAGATGGGCAGATACGCAGTATTTT	CASRLTRWADTQYF
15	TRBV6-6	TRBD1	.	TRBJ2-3	TGTGCCAGCAGGCGGACGGGACAGGGAGCAGATACGCAGTATTTT	CASRRTGQGADTQYF
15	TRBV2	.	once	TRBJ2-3	TGTGCCAGCAGGCTTCTGGACAGTAGCACAGATACGCAGTATTTT	CASRLLDSSTDTQYF
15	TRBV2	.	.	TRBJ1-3	TGTGCCAGCAGTGCCGGGGGGGCGGCAGGAAACACCATATATTTT	CASSAGGAAGNTIYF
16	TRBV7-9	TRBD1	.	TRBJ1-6	TGTGCCAGCAGCTTCTGGACAGGTGGGCATAATTCACCCCTCCACTTT	CASSFWTGGHNSPLHF
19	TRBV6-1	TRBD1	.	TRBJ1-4	TGTGCCAGCAGTGAAATGGGGTTCGGCGGGACAGGAGCAAATGAAAAACTGTTTTTT	CASSEMGFGGTGANEKLFF
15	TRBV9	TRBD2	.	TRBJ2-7	TGTGCCAGCAGCCCTCTAGCGGGGGGAACCTACGAGCAGTACTTC	CASSPLAGGTYEQYF
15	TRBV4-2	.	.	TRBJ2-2	TGTGCCAGCAGCCAAACGGGGTCAAACACCGGGGAGCTGTTTTTT	CASSQTGSNTGELFF
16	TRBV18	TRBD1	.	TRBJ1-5	TGTGCCAGCTCACACCGGACAGGGAAGGGGAATCAGCCCCAGCATTTT	CASSHRTGKGNQPQHF
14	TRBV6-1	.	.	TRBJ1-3	TGTGCCAGCAGTGATTGGACTTTTGGAAACACCATATATTTT	CASSDWTFGNTIYF
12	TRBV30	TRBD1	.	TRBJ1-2	TGTGCCTTCACAGGGGGGAACTATGGCTACACCTTC	CAFTGGNYGYTF
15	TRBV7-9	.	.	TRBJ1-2	TGTGCCAGCAGCTTAGCACAGGGTAGTAACTATGGCTACACCTTC	CASSLAQGSNYGYTF
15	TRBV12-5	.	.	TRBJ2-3	TGTGCTAGTGGTTTGTCGAGGCCTAGCACAGATACGCAGTATTTT	CASGLSRPSTDTQYF
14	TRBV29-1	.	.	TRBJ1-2	TGCAGCGGGGGCCCATCCTCGAGAGACTATGGCTACACCTTC	CSGGPSSRDYGYTF
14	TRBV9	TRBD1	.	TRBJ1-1	TGTGCCAGCAGCGAGTGGACAGGGAGGACTGAAGCTTTCTTT	CASSEWTGRTEAFF
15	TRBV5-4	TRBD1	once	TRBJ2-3	TGTGCCAGCAGCGTGGGACAGGGGGAAGCAGATACGCAGTATTTT	CASSVGQGEADTQYF
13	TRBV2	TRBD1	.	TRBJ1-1	TGTGCCAGCACCGAGGACAGGGACACTGAAGCTTTCTTT	CASTEDRDTEAFF
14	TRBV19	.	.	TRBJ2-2	TGTGCCAGTTATGAGGGAATGAACACCGGGGAGCTGTTTTTT	CASYEGMNTGELFF
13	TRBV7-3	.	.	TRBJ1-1	TGTGCCAGCAGCCAATTCGGGGGGCCTGAAGCTTTCTTT	CASSQFGGPEAFF
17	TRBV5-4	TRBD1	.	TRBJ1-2	TGTGCCAGCAGCTTGAATGGCCCCTACAGGGGACCCTATGGCTACACCTTC	CASSLNGPYRGPYGYTF
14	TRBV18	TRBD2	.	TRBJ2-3	TGTGCCAGCTCCTCGGGACTAGTGTCAGATACGCAGTATTTT	CASSSGLVSDTQYF
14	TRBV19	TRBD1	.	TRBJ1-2	TGTGCCACTCACGACAGGGGGCCGGGCTATGGCTACACCTTC	CATHDRGPGYGYTF
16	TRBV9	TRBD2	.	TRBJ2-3	TGTGCCAGCACCTTTACTAGCGGGGGGCCCACAGATACGCAGTATTTT	CASTFTSGGPTDTQYF
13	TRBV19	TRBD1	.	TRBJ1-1	TGTGCCAGTAGGGGACAGGGCGGCACTGAAGCTTTCTTT	CASRGQGGTEAFF
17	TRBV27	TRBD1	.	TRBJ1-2	TGTGCCAGCAGTTTGATCGTTCGCAGGGGGACTAACTATGGCTACACCTTC	CASSLIVRRGTNYGYTF
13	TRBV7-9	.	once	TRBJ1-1	TGTGCCAGCAGCTTAGGTTGGCCCAGGTCGGCTTTCTTT	CASSLGWPRSAFF
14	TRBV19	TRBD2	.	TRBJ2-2	TGTGCCAGTAACTGGCGGGGGGCGGGCGGGGAGCTGTTTTTT	CASNWRGAGGELFF